The 22 T cell receptor beta chains in this list originate from one sample, sequenced in a study of T cells in Graves' hyperthyroidism and ophthalmopathy (dated by TCRdb to the late 2010s). The method was multiplex PCR. Instrument on record: Illumina HiSeq 2000. TCR beta CDR3 regions were amplified from RNA transcripts. For the first round of RT-PCR on the TCR CDR3, the HTBI primer set was used together with the Qiagen OneStep RT-PCR kit. TCRdb trimmed the raw reads at Q25, called clones with MiXCR and kept productive beta chains. Duplicate CDR3 protein sequences are folded into a single record with the most common DNA and genes. The sample yields 550,000 to 600,000 distinct CDR3 sequences; 12% to 15% were counted once. Approximately 6.4% of the sample goes to the ten largest clones. Sequenced input: blood. Receptor source: a woman aged 18 to 35 with Graves' ophthalmopathy.

This clonotype was picked up many times. This chain uses TRBV12-5 with TRBJ2-7; 9 bases are a match to TRBD2. This CDR3 has 15 residues. Trimming removed 1 base from V and 0 bases from J; junction bases left unmatched: 1. Germline values: CDR1 LGHNT, CDR2 FRNRAP. CDR3 region: CASGLGSGSSYEQYF. The CDR3, as DNA: TGTGCTAGTGGTTTGGGTAGCGGGAGCTCCTACGAGCAGTACTTC. The variable domain in full, with the rest retrieved from reference TRBV12-5 and TRBJ2-7, is DARVTQTPRHKVTEMGQEVTMRCQPILGHNTVFWYRQTMMQGLELLAYFRNRAPLDDSGMPKDRFSAEMPDATLATLKIQPSEPRDSAVYFCASGLGSGSSYEQYFGPGTRLTVT.

The sample holds many counts of this clonotype. This rearrangement joins TRBV18 to TRBJ1-2, with D unclear. Germline V gives CDR1 KGHSH, CDR2 LQKENI. The CDR3 loop spans 14 amino acids. Deletions cut 3 bases from V and 2 bases from J, with 10 bases between. CDR3 nucleotide sequence: TGTGCCAGCTCACCTTATACCACGAACTATGGCTACACCTTC. This codes for CASSPYTTNYGYTF. The full variable domain, its missing parts supplied by reference TRBV18 and TRBJ1-2, is NAGVMQNPRHLVRRRGQEARLRCSPMKGHSHVYWYRQLPEEGLKFMVYLQKENIIDESGMPKERFSAEFPKEGPSILRIQQVVRGDSAAYFCASSPYTTNYGYTFGSGTRLTVV.

This clonotype has at least ten counts. This chain links TRBV3-1 with TRBJ2-1; 10 nucleotides agree with TRBD2. After removal of 0 bases from V and 5 bases from J, the junction contained 1 base not matched to a gene. The CDR3 runs to 15 residues. The germline V gene has CDR1 LGHDT and CDR2 YNNKEL (reference sequence). CDR3 coding DNA: TGTGCCAGCAGCCAAGAAAGCGGGAGGGACAATGAGCAGTTCTTC. Protein sequence: CASSQESGRDNEQFF.

This clonotype was recorded many times. This chain joins TRBV27 and TRBJ1-4; TRBD1 is a possible D gene (6 bases). The germline CDR1 and CDR2 sequences are MNHEY and SMNVEV (reference sequence). The germline V and J ends were trimmed by 2 bases and 5 bases, with 18 bases remaining between them. The CDR3 consists of 17 residues. The CDR3 nucleotides read TGTGCCAGCAGTTTAGGGCAGGGGTTGGGTGGAAATGAAAAACTGTTTTTT. Protein: CASSLGQGLGGNEKLFF.

This clonotype came up many times. The rearrangement uses TRBV6-6 and TRBJ1-2; no definite D call. Germline V CDR1 and CDR2: MNHNY, SVGAGI (reference sequence). Trimming cost V 2 bases and J 5 bases, with 12 bases left between them. The CDR3 covers 14 residues. In DNA, the CDR3 is TGTGCCAGCAGTTACGGCGGCAGAAGGTATGGCTACACCTTC. It is translated as CASSYGGRRYGYTF.

This clonotype has a count of ten or more. The chain links TRBV7-2 to TRBJ2-7; D is undetermined. Trimming took off 1 base at V and 2 bases at J, with 9 bases between the two ends. Looked up from germline, CDR1 is SGHTA and CDR2 is FQGNSA. CDR3 length equals 14 residues. CDR3 bases: TGTGCCAGCAGCTTAGTATCGGCAACCTACGAGCAGTACTTC. The encoded protein is CASSLVSATYEQYF.

This clonotype was picked up many times. V is TRBV2 and J is TRBJ2-7, with 8 bases matching TRBD1. The CDR3 consists of 16 residues. Looked up from germline, CDR1 is SNHLY and CDR2 is FYNNEI. The junction had 14 bases not matched to a gene; V was cut back by 3 bases and J by 7 bases. The CDR3 region is CASSDTGTGAHTEQYF. CDR3 nucleotide sequence: TGTGCCAGCAGTGACACCGGGACAGGAGCCCATACTGAGCAGTACTTC.

This clonotype appeared many times. J is TRBJ2-5 and V is TRBV9; D perhaps matches TRBD2 (5 bases). Germline CDR1 is SGDLS and CDR2 is YYNGEE. Trimming removed 1 base from V and 2 bases from J, with 18 bases in between. The CDR3 length is 17 residues. CDR3 in DNA: TGTGCCAGCAGCGTACCGGCTAGCACAGACGCTCAAGAGACCCAGTACTTC. It specifies CASSVPASTDAQETQYF.

This clonotype was found many times. This sequence joins TRBV28 and TRBJ2-7; D may be TRBD1 (6 bases). V lost 4 bases and J 5 bases, leaving 18 bases between the germline ends. Germline CDR1 MDHEN, CDR2 SYDVKM. This CDR3 region has 15 residues. Written as DNA, the CDR3 is TGTGCCAGCAGTTACCTCCAGGTGGGGGCGAACGAGCAGTACTTC. The encoded protein is CASSYLQVGANEQYF.

This clonotype appeared many times. V and J are TRBV27 and TRBJ2-5, with 9 bases fitting TRBD1. With 4 bases clipped from V and 10 bases from J, the junction kept 10 bases outside the gene matches. This CDR3 spans 14 amino acids. Germline V gene sequence: CDR1 MNHEY, CDR2 SMNVEV (reference sequence). The DNA for the CDR3 is TGTGCCAGCAGTTCCAACAGGGGGCTCAGTAGCCAGTACTTC. Protein product: CASSSNRGLSSQYF.

This clonotype was recorded at least ten times. This rearrangement joins TRBV13 to TRBJ2-5; TRBD1 matches 10 bases. Losses at the gene ends were 0 bases for V and 2 bases for J; bases not matched to a gene: 3. This CDR3 is 16 amino acids long. Germline CDR1 and CDR2: PRHDT and FYEKMQ (reference sequence). CDR3 sequence reads: CASSLGTGGLQETQYF. The CDR3 bases are TGTGCCAGCAGCTTAGGGACAGGGGGCCTTCAAGAGACCCAGTACTTC.

This clonotype was detected many times. The V gene is TRBV19, the J gene TRBJ2-7, with 8 bases aligning to TRBD1. The germline V gene encodes CDR1 LNHDA and CDR2 SQIVND (reference sequence). The CDR3 is made up of 15 amino acids. The ends lost 7 bases at V and 0 bases at J; junction bases unmatched: 8. The CDR3 protein is CASTAGTGHSYEQYF. CDR3 in DNA: TGTGCCAGTACCGCCGGGACAGGCCACTCCTACGAGCAGTACTTC. Drawing the rest from reference TRBV19 and TRBJ2-7, the complete variable domain is DGGITQSPKYLFRKEGQNVTLSCEQNLNHDAMYWYRQDPGQGLRLIYYSQIVNDFQKGDIAEGYSVSREKKESFPLTVTSAQKNPTAFYLCASTAGTGHSYEQYFGPGTRLTVT.

The rearrangement uses TRBV7-9 and TRBJ2-7; perhaps D is TRBD1 or TRBD2 (5 bases each). Germline lookup yields CDR1 SEHNR and CDR2 FQNEAQ (reference sequence). Deletions cut 5 bases from V and 0 bases from J, with 14 bases between. The CDR3 is made up of 15 amino acids. The CDR3 coding sequence is TGTGCCAGCAGCCCTAGAGGGGCGAGCTCCTACGAGCAGTACTTC. Amino acids: CASSPRGASSYEQYF.

In regard to this clonotype: Its ends do not fully match the called genes, so a read error is possible. The chain is built from TRBV6-1 and TRBJ2-7; 9 bases line up with TRBD1. The CDR3 sequence is 16 residues long. The germline gives CDR1 MNHNS, CDR2 SASEGT. CDR3 residues: CAISEKEGTGYHEQYF. The CDR3 DNA follows: TGTGCCATCAGTGAAAAGGAGGGGACAGGGTACCACGAGCAGTACTTC.

This clonotype was counted a single time. The rearrangement uses TRBV6-2 or TRBV6-3 and TRBJ2-7; the D gene is possibly TRBD2 (6 bases). This CDR3 is 15 amino acids long. Germline V gives CDR1 MNHEY, CDR2 SVGEGT. Between the trimmed V and J ends, which lost 2 bases and 4 bases, there was a span of 15 bases. This chain's CDR3 is CASSYPGISGYEQYF. The CDR3 DNA sequence: TGTGCCAGCAGTTACCCCGGGATTAGCGGATACGAGCAGTACTTC.

This clonotype was counted ten times or more. The chain uses TRBV7-9 and TRBJ1-4, with D uncertain. V shed 5 bases and J shed 2 bases, with 12 bases lying between them. The CDR3 sequence is 15 residues long. CDR1 and CDR2 from the germline V gene are SEHNR and FQNEAQ (reference sequence). The CDR3 DNA follows: TGTGCCAGCAGCACGCTCCAGGCTACTAATGAAAAACTGTTTTTT. Translated, it gives CASSTLQATNEKLFF.

The gene calls are TRBV29-1 and TRBJ1-2, with D tentatively TRBD1 (6 bases). V was shortened by 2 bases and J by 3 bases, with 13 bases between the two germline ends. This CDR3 contains 14 residues. CDR1 SQVTM and CDR2 ANQGSEA come from the germline V gene. CDR3 protein: CSVERVTGYYGYTF. CDR3 DNA sequence: TGCAGCGTTGAAAGGGTCACAGGGTACTATGGCTACACCTTC.

There are many counts of this clonotype. This chain joins TRBV3-1 and TRBJ1-2, with TRBD1 as a possible D gene (5 bases). The CDR3 runs to 13 residues. Trimming shortened V by 4 bases and J by 7 bases, and 13 bases separated the two germline ends. The V gene's germline CDR1 is LGHDT and CDR2 YNNKEL (reference sequence). CDR3 sequence reads: CASSPAAGLGYTF. CDR3 bases: TGTGCCAGCAGCCCGGCCGCAGGGCTTGGCTACACCTTC. Looking up the rest from reference TRBV3-1 and TRBJ1-2 gives the full variable domain: DTAVSQTPKYLVTQMGNDKSIKCEQNLGHDTMYWYKQDSKKFLKIMFSYNNKELIINETVPNRFSPKSPDKAHLNLHINSLELGDSAVYFCASSPAAGLGYTFGSGTRLTVV.

In this sample, this clonotype turned up many times. V is TRBV6-5 and J is TRBJ2-7, with 8 bases lining up with TRBD2. Germline V gives CDR1 MNHEY, CDR2 SVGAGI. The CDR3 has 15 residues. V was pared by 2 bases and J by 0 bases, with 3 bases of the junction left unmatched. CDR3 sequence (DNA): TGTGCCAGCAGTTACAGTCTAGCGGGCTCCTACGAGCAGTACTTC. Translated: CASSYSLAGSYEQYF.

This clonotype was observed a few times. The chain has TRBV30 and TRBJ2-5; the D is unclear. V was trimmed by 5 bases and J by 4 bases, leaving 8 bases between them. CDR1 is GTSNPN and CDR2 is SVGIG in the germline V gene (reference sequence). The CDR3 has 11 residues. CDR3 DNA sequence: TGTGCCTGGGGCTCGGGAGAGACCCAGTACTTC. This gives the protein CAWGSGETQYF.

This clonotype was observed at least ten times. DNA of the CDR3: TGCAGTGCTAGCGACCAAGGTAAAAAGTCCTATGAGCAGTTCTTC. Translation: CSASDQGKKSYEQFF. This chain connects TRBV20-1 to TRBJ2-1, with D uncertain. Germline lookup yields CDR1 DFQATT and CDR2 SNEGSKA (reference sequence). The CDR3 is made up of 15 amino acids. V lost 3 bases, J lost 8 bases, and 20 bases lay in between.

This clonotype was detected many times. This chain joins TRBV30 and TRBJ1-2, with 9 positions matching TRBD1. The V segment lost 5 bases and the J segment 5 bases; nucleotides outside the gene matches: 0. The CDR3 runs to 11 residues. CDR1 is GTSNPN, CDR2 SVGIG, per germline (reference sequence). The CDR3 DNA is TGTGCCTGGGGACAGGGGTATGGCTACACCTTC. It is translated as CAWGQGYGYTF.